This record concerns one T cell receptor beta chain sequence. These data belong to a study of control samples from healthy donors and cancer patients. Sequencing was performed with immunoSEQ multiplex PCR; in TCRdb, only in-frame clones are kept and a portion is missing. The data contain over 90,000 clones, 75% to 90% of them seen just once; the ten biggest clones take up about 20%. The CDR3 has 15 residues. Germline CDR1 SGHRS, CDR2 YFSETQ. Trimming pared 4 bases from V and 4 bases from J, leaving 17 bases between. The sample comprised PBMCs. The receptor comes from a man between 60 and 75 years old with lung cancer. V usage is TRBV5-1 and J usage is TRBJ1-2; no clear D. The CDR3 loop is CASSPIPQEAYGYTF. CDR3 in DNA: TGCGCCAGCAGCCCTATTCCGCAGGAGGCCTATGGCTACACCTTC.